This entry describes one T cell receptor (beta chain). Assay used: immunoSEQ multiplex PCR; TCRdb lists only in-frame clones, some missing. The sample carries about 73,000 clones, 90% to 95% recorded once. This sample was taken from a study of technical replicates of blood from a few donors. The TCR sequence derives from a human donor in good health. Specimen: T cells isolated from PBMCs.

The CDR3 DNA reads as TGTGCCATCAGTGAGTTGGGCGGACTAAGCTACAATGAGCAGTTCTTC. This translates into CAISELGGLSYNEQFF. The J gene is TRBJ2-1, the V gene TRBV10-3, with a weak D call TRBD2 (6 bases). Trimming pared 1 base from V and 3 bases from J, leaving 13 bases between. Germline values: CDR1 ENHRY, CDR2 SYGVKD. The CDR3 extends over 16 amino acids.